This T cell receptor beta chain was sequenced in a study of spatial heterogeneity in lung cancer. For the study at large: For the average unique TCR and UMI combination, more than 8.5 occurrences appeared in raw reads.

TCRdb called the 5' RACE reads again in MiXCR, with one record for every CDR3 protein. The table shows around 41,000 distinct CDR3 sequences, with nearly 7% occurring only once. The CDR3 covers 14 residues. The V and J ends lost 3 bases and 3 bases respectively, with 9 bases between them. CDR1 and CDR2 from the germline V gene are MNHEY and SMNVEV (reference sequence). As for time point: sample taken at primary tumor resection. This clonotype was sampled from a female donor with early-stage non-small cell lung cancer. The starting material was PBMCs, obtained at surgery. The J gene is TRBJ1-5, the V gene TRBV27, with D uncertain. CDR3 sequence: CASSFSGNNQPQHF. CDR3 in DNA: TGTGCCAGCAGTTTTTCAGGAAACAATCAGCCCCAGCATTTT.